This TCR beta chain was observed in a study of blood T cell repertoires in COVID-19. The authors' processing: Amplification of reference gene primers provided the estimated nucleated cell counts. TCRdb keeps only in-frame clones here, not all; method: immunoSEQ multiplex PCR. The D gene and trimming were derived from the DNA, and the V and J assignments and clone size from that table. The data show over 9,000 clones, about 80% seen once. CDR3 length equals 14 residues. The germline V and J ends were trimmed by 1 base and 6 bases, with 12 bases remaining between them. Germline-derived CDR1 and CDR2 are KGHSH and LQKENI.

The chain joins TRBV18 to TRBJ1-1; D not resolved. The sample taken for sequencing was peripheral blood. The clonotype comes from a man between 65 and 85 years old with active COVID-19. This chain's CDR3 is CASSPQGAAAEAFF. The CDR3 region has the DNA TGTGCCAGCTCACCACAGGGAGCGGCGGCTGAAGCTTTCTTT.